The source of this TCR beta chain is a study of T cell repertoires in cytomegalovirus infection. Study in general: Public TCR beta signatures marked donors with CMV infection and the matching HLA.

TCRdb called the reads again in MiXCR, with one record for every CDR3 protein. The table has just under 550,000 distinct CDR3 sequences, around 27% seen once. Study outcomes and limitations: Totalled public TCR beta family frequency picked out people who carried CMV plus the relevant HLA. The ex vivo response was dominated by HLA-C-restricted CMV-specific TCR beta clonotypes.

This clonotype was found a few times. Its antigen is still unknown. Germline V gene sequence: CDR1 DFQATT, CDR2 SNEGSKA (reference sequence). V shed 3 bases and J shed 4 bases, with 18 bases lying between them. This CDR3 is built from 15 residues. The chain employs TRBV20-1 and TRBJ1-1; D remains ambiguous. The specimen sequenced was PBMCs. This TCR was sampled from a human donor in good health (CMV status not recorded). Some clones in this sample may be carry-over from other donors' samples. This chain's CDR3 is CSASPAVGYGTEAFF. Here the CDR3 DNA reads TGCAGTGCTAGCCCCGCGGTTGGCTACGGCACTGAAGCTTTCTTT.